These 29 T cell receptor beta chains share one sample of origin, sequenced in a study of beta chain features in type 1 diabetes. These receptors' targets are unknown. The study reverse transcribed the entire isolated RNA, so it sequenced expressed TCRB transcripts. Clones were read by immunoSEQ multiplex PCR, and TCRdb kept only the in-frame ones, dropping some. The table lists approximately 600,000 clones, around 12% of them singletons. Study-wide findings and caveats: When Type 1 diabetes patients were examined, their TCRB CDR3s proved moderately but significantly shorter in all four CD4+ subsets.

What was sequenced was naive CD4+ T cells from blood. Receptor source: a man aged 25 to 40 with type 1 diabetes.

The chain joins TRBV28 to TRBJ2-7, with TRBD1 matching over 8 bases. CDR1 and CDR2 from the germline V gene are MDHEN and SYDVKM. V dropped 6 bases and J dropped 3; count of bases not matched to a gene: 10. CDR3 length equals 15 residues. The CDR3 loop is CASRSMDRESYEQYF. CDR3 in DNA: TGTGCCAGCAGGTCGATGGACAGGGAAAGCTACGAGCAGTACTTC. Variable domain in full (rest from reference TRBV28 and TRBJ2-7): DVKVTQSSRYLVKRTGEKVFLECVQDMDHENMFWYRQDPGLGLRLIYFSYDVKMKEKGDIPEGYSVSREKKERFSLILESASTNQTSMYLCASRSMDRESYEQYFGPGTRLTVT.

This chain connects TRBV29-1 to TRBJ1-5; D is perhaps TRBD1 (5 bases). Germline assignment: CDR1 SQVTM and CDR2 ANQGSEA. V was cut by 4 bases and J by 7 bases, with 14 bases left in between. This CDR3 has 13 residues. CDR3 in amino acids: CSVVVRVGQPQHF. In nucleotides, the CDR3 is TGCAGCGTTGTAGTCAGGGTGGGGCAGCCCCAGCATTTT.

The genes are TRBV7-9 and TRBJ1-1; weak D call: TRBD1 (5 bases). The V end lost 4 bases, the J end lost 7 bases, and 13 bases lay between the germline ends. CDR3 length equals 13 residues. The germline CDR1 and CDR2 sequences are SEHNR and FQNEAQ (reference sequence). This CDR3 is CASSYLDSGEAFF. Here the CDR3 DNA reads TGTGCCAGCAGCTACCTAGACAGCGGTGAAGCTTTCTTT.

In this sample, this clone turned up a few times. The gene calls are TRBV6-1 and TRBJ1-6; D unresolved. The V gene lost 4 bases and the J gene lost 9 bases, with 7 bases spanning the gap. The CDR3 extends over 12 amino acids. Germline V CDR1 and CDR2: MNHNS, SASEGT. As DNA, the CDR3 is TGTGCCAGCAGTGGGCAATTTTCACCCCTCCACTTT. This codes for CASSGQFSPLHF.

A word on this clone: The junction does not match germline at one end; this may be a read error. V and J are TRBV9 and TRBJ2-2; TRBD2 matches at 14 bases. Looked up from germline, CDR1 is SGDLS and CDR2 is YYNGEE. The CDR3 is 15 amino acids. CDR3 bases: TGTGCCAGCAGCCCTACGGGACTAGCGGGGGCCCGTATGGTTTTT. Translating gives CASSPTGLAGARMVF.

V gene TRBV6-5 combines with J gene TRBJ1-5, with D tentatively TRBD1 (5 bases). V lost 10 bases and J lost 1, with 17 bases in between. Germline assignment: CDR1 MNHEY and CDR2 SVGAGI. The CDR3 has 15 amino acids. The CDR3 DNA reads TGTGCCATCGAACAGGTTAGGCAGAGCAATCAGCCCCAGCATTTT. This encodes CAIEQVRQSNQPQHF.

This clone was detected only a few times. The rearrangement joins TRBV19 to TRBJ2-2; tentatively, D is TRBD2 (5 bases). V shed 5 bases and J shed 7 bases, with 20 bases lying between them. The length of the CDR3 is 16 residues. Germline values: CDR1 LNHDA, CDR2 SQIVND (reference sequence). DNA of the CDR3: TGTGCCAGTAGTGCCTCTCAGATGAGGGCCGACGGGGAGCTGTTTTTT. Its protein is CASSASQMRADGELFF. Based on the CDR3 plus reference TRBV19 and TRBJ2-2, the full variable domain is DGGITQSPKYLFRKEGQNVTLSCEQNLNHDAMYWYRQDPGQGLRLIYYSQIVNDFQKGDIAEGYSVSREKKESFPLTVTSAQKNPTAFYLCASSASQMRADGELFFGEGSRLTVL.

J is TRBJ1-2 and V is TRBV6-5; D possibly corresponds to TRBD1 (5 bases). CDR3 length equals 15 residues. Germline assignment: CDR1 MNHEY and CDR2 SVGAGI. The V and J ends lost 2 bases and 4 bases respectively, with 14 bases between them. The CDR3 sequence is CASSYAYGDPYGYTF. The DNA of the CDR3 is TGTGCCAGCAGTTACGCCTATGGGGACCCCTATGGCTACACCTTC.

In this sample, this clone turned up a few times. The chain's CDR3 is CASTDRPHNNEQFF. The CDR3 DNA follows: TGCGCCAGCACCGACAGGCCCCACAACAATGAGCAGTTCTTC. The J gene is TRBJ2-1, the V gene TRBV5-1, with D possibly being TRBD1 (6 bases). V lost 6 bases and J lost 5, with 15 bases in between. CDR1 and CDR2 (germline): SGHRS, YFSETQ. This CDR3 region has 14 residues.

This clone was seen more than once but under ten times. The V gene is TRBV9, the J gene TRBJ1-2; 7 positions match TRBD1. Per germline, CDR1 SGDLS and CDR2 YYNGEE. The V and J ends lost 4 bases and 6 bases, in that order; junction bases with no gene match: 12. The CDR3 spans 15 residues. As DNA, the CDR3 is TGTGCCAGCAGCCCGCGAGCCCCGGGACAGCATGGCTACACCTTC. Its translation: CASSPRAPGQHGYTF.

The rearrangement uses TRBV4-2 and TRBJ2-5; D call uncertain. V lost 5 bases, J lost 5 bases, and 9 bases lay in between. Germline CDR1 and CDR2: LGHNA and YNFKEQ. The CDR3 runs 12 residues. CDR3 sequence: CASSIRDETQYF. The CDR3 DNA sequence: TGTGCCAGCAGCATCCGTGACGAGACCCAGTACTTC.

This chain connects TRBV7-2 to TRBJ2-1; 10 bases fit TRBD2. With 5 bases clipped from V and 0 bases from J, the junction kept 10 bases outside the gene matches. CDR1 is SGHTA, CDR2 FQGNSA, per germline. The CDR3 is 18 amino acids. The CDR3 DNA reads TGTGCCAGCAGCATGGGGCTAGCGGGGGTGAGCTCCTACAATGAGCAGTTCTTC. It encodes CASSMGLAGVSSYNEQFF.

This clone was seen a few times. The V and J genes are TRBV30 and TRBJ1-3, with D unresolved. Germline V lookup: CDR1 GTSNPN, CDR2 SVGIG (reference sequence). The CDR3 sequence is 12 residues long. V was shortened by 4 bases and J by 3 bases, with 7 bases between the two germline ends. In nucleotides, the CDR3 is TGTGCCTGGACCGAATATGGAAACACCATATATTTT. As protein: CAWTEYGNTIYF.

This clone was seen a handful of times. The chain carries TRBV19 and TRBJ2-1; 10 nucleotides line up with TRBD1. Germline assignment: CDR1 LNHDA and CDR2 SQIVND (reference sequence). The CDR3 is made up of 16 amino acids. V lost 7 bases to trimming and J lost 1 base; unmatched junction nucleotides: 7. The CDR3, as DNA: TGTGCCAGTACGGTCGGGACAGGGGCTTCCTACAATGAGCAGTTCTTC. Translating it yields CASTVGTGASYNEQFF.

This clone was counted between two and nine times. This chain connects TRBV5-1 to TRBJ1-1; D is ambiguous. This CDR3 region has 14 residues. The germline gives CDR1 SGHRS, CDR2 YFSETQ. V dropped 3 bases and J dropped 1 base, with 10 bases sitting between them. CDR3 region: CASSYFQENTEAFF. The DNA of the CDR3 is TGCGCCAGCAGCTACTTCCAAGAGAACACTGAAGCTTTCTTT. The variable domain in full, with the rest retrieved from reference TRBV5-1 and TRBJ1-1, is KAGVTQTPRYLIKTRGQQVTLSCSPISGHRSVSWYQQTPGQGLQFLFEYFSETQRNKGNFPGRFSGRQFSNSRSEMNVSTLELGDSALYLCASSYFQENTEAFFGQGTRLTVV.

This clone was detected a few times. The chain is built from TRBV5-6 and TRBJ1-1; no reliable D call. CDR3 length: 15 amino acids. V dropped 3 bases and J dropped 0 bases, with 12 bases sitting between them. Per the germline V gene, CDR1 is SGHDT and CDR2 is YYEEEE. For the CDR3, the DNA is TGTGCCAGCAGCTCACGTATGGGGTTGAACACTGAAGCTTTCTTT. It translates to CASSSRMGLNTEAFF.

The chain joins TRBV30 to TRBJ1-2; D remains unclear. The length of the CDR3 is 11 residues. CDR1 is GTSNPN, CDR2 SVGIG, per germline (reference sequence). The germline V and J ends were trimmed by 5 bases and 2 bases, with 6 bases remaining between them. CDR3 sequence reads: CAWDRNYGYTF. CDR3 DNA sequence: TGTGCCTGGGACCGAAACTATGGCTACACCTTC.

V gene TRBV7-2 combines with J gene TRBJ1-2; 7 bases line up with TRBD1. Germline V gene lookup returns CDR1 SGHTA and CDR2 FQGNSA. V was clipped by 5 bases and J by 2 bases; unmatched bases: 5. The CDR3 spans 14 residues. The CDR3 nucleotides are TGTGCCAGCAGCCCCCTCAGGGGGAACTATGGCTACACCTTC. Protein: CASSPLRGNYGYTF.

This clone was seen a few times. This chain links TRBV7-2 with TRBJ2-7; possible D gene TRBD2, 7 bases. The V and J ends lost 0 bases and 5 bases respectively, with 14 bases between them. Per germline, CDR1 SGHTA and CDR2 FQGNSA. The length of the CDR3 is 15 residues. CDR3 sequence reads: CASSLARGRIDEQYF. In nucleotides, the CDR3 is TGTGCCAGCAGCTTAGCGCGGGGGCGCATCGACGAGCAGTACTTC. Drawing the rest from reference TRBV7-2 and TRBJ2-7, the complete variable domain is GAGVSQSPSNKVTEKGKDVELRCDPISGHTALYWYRQSLGQGLEFLIYFQGNSAPDKSGLPSDRFSAERTGGSVSTLTIQRTQQEDSAVYLCASSLARGRIDEQYFGPGTRLTVT.

This clone was found a few times. The rearrangement links TRBV7-2 to TRBJ2-1; the D is unclear. Germline CDR1 SGHTA, CDR2 FQGNSA. Trimming left V 3 bases short and J 0 bases short, with 3 bases between. This CDR3 comprises 13 residues. In nucleotides, the CDR3 is TGTGCCAGCAGCTTTAGCTCCTACAATGAGCAGTTCTTC. Translating it yields CASSFSSYNEQFF.

This clone was picked up a small number of times. The genes are TRBV28 and TRBJ1-6; the D gene is possibly TRBD1 (6 bases). Trimming took off 6 bases at V and 6 bases at J, with 15 bases between the two ends. Germline-derived CDR1 and CDR2 are MDHEN and SYDVKM. This CDR3 spans 15 amino acids. CDR3 sequence (DNA): TGTGCCAGCAGCGGGGCCGACAGGCCTAATTCACCCCTCCACTTT. This translates into CASSGADRPNSPLHF.

This clone was found a few times. This chain joins TRBV4-2 and TRBJ1-6, with D hard to call. The CDR3 sequence is 15 residues long. The germline V and J ends were trimmed by 4 bases and 9 bases, with 16 bases remaining between them. CDR1 LGHNA and CDR2 YNFKEQ come from the germline V gene. The CDR3 DNA is TGTGCCAGCAGCCCAACTGAGGCGGAGGTTTCACCCCTCCACTTT. Encoded protein: CASSPTEAEVSPLHF.

The V gene is TRBV30, the J gene TRBJ1-5; no clear D. Trimming left V 0 bases short and J 4 bases short, with 10 bases between. The CDR3 contains 14 residues. From germline, CDR1 is GTSNPN and CDR2 SVGIG (reference sequence). CDR3 residues: CAWSVGLGNQPQHF. The CDR3, as DNA: TGTGCCTGGAGTGTAGGGTTGGGGAATCAGCCCCAGCATTTT.

The table lists this clone with a few counts. This chain uses TRBV13 with TRBJ1-2; the D gene is possibly TRBD1 (6 bases). Trimming took off 4 bases at V and 4 bases at J, with 16 bases between the two ends. In germline, CDR1 is PRHDT, CDR2 FYEKMQ (reference sequence). The CDR3 spans 15 residues. The CDR3, as DNA: TGTGCCAGCAGCTCCCGGACAGCCCTTACCTATGGCTACACCTTC. This sequence encodes CASSSRTALTYGYTF.

This clone was observed a few times. The rearrangement uses TRBV11-3 and TRBJ2-5, with D hard to call. Germline V lookup: CDR1 SGHNT, CDR2 YENEEA. CDR3 length equals 14 residues. The V and J ends lost 5 bases and 2 bases respectively, with 12 bases between them. The CDR3 region has the DNA TGTGCCAGCAGCGAAATTTGGCAGCAAGAGACCCAGTACTTC. This encodes CASSEIWQQETQYF. The full variable domain, its missing parts supplied by reference TRBV11-3 and TRBJ2-5, is EAGVVQSPRYKIIEKKQPVAFWCNPISGHNTLYWYLQNLGQGPELLIRYENEEAVDDSQLPKDRFSAERLKGVDSTLKIQPAELGDSAVYLCASSEIWQQETQYFGPGTRLLVL.

This clone has only a few counts. The chain is built from TRBV6-6 and TRBJ2-7; 12 bases are a match to TRBD1. Germline V gives CDR1 MNHNY, CDR2 SVGAGI (reference sequence). V lost 4 bases and J lost 7; bases outside the gene matches: 5. The CDR3 contains 14 residues. CDR3 bases: TGTGCCAGCAGTTTGGGACAGGGGGCAGGGGAGCAGTACTTC. This sequence encodes CASSLGQGAGEQYF.

There are a few counts of this clone. The chain couples TRBV2 to TRBJ1-4; D remains ambiguous. CDR1 SNHLY and CDR2 FYNNEI come from the germline V gene. V lost 2 bases and J lost 8, with 15 bases in between. The CDR3 is made up of 15 amino acids. The CDR3 nucleotides are TGTGCCAGCAGTGAATCTGGCAGTCCGATAGAAAAACTGTTTTTT. Protein: CASSESGSPIEKLFF. Based on the CDR3 plus reference TRBV2 and TRBJ1-4, the full variable domain is EPEVTQTPSHQVTQMGQEVILRCVPISNHLYFYWYRQILGQKVEFLVSFYNNEISEKSEIFDDQFSVERPDGSNFTLKIRSTKLEDSAMYFCASSESGSPIEKLFFGSGTQLSVL.

This clone was picked up a small number of times. V gene TRBV5-1 combines with J gene TRBJ2-3, with a weak D call TRBD1 (6 bases). CDR1 SGHRS and CDR2 YFSETQ come from the germline V gene. The CDR3 totals 13 residues. V was shortened by 5 bases and J by 2 bases, with 9 bases between the two germline ends. The CDR3 region has the DNA TGCGCCAGCAGGATGGGGGCCACAGATACGCAGTATTTT. It is translated as CASRMGATDTQYF.

CDR3 nucleotides: TGTGCCAGCAGTCGGACAGGGGGCTATGGCTACACCTTC. It encodes CASSRTGGYGYTF. The gene calls are TRBV25-1 and TRBJ1-2, with 10 bases aligning to TRBD1. The CDR3 is 13 residues long. After removal of 5 bases from V and 4 bases from J, the junction contained 1 base not matched to a gene. Per germline, CDR1 MGHDK and CDR2 SYGVNS.